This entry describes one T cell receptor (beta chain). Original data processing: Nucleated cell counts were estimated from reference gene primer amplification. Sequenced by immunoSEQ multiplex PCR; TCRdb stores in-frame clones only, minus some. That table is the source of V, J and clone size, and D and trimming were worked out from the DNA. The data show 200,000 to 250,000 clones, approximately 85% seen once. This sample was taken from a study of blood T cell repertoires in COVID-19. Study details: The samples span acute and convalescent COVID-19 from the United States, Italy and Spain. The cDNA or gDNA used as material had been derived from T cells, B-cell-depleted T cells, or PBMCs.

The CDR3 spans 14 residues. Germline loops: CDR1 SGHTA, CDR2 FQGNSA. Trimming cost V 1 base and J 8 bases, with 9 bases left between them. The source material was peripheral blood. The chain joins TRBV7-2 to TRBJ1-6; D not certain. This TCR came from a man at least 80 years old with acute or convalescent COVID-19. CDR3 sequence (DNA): TGTGCCAGCAGCTTAGTCCGTCGAGATTCACCCCTCCACTTT. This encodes CASSLVRRDSPLHF.